The 11 T cell receptor beta chains listed next were all sequenced from one sample in a study of technical replicates of blood from a few donors. The protocol was immunoSEQ multiplex PCR, while the TCRdb copy is restricted to in-frame clones and leaves out a portion. The table includes roughly 52,000 clones, about 95% detected once. The sample was PBMCs. The receptors derive from a human donor in good health. Some clones in this sample may be carry-over from other donors' samples.

The chain carries TRBV21-1 and TRBJ2-1; the table calls TRBD1, which could not be checked here. TRBV21-1 is a listed pseudogene. The CDR3 has 18 residues. The CDR3 loop is CASSKAAGTARSYNEQFF. CDR3 nucleotide sequence: TGTGCCAGCAGCAAAGCGGCCGGGACAGCGCGCTCCTACAATGAGCAGTTCTTC.

The rearrangement links TRBV7-6 to TRBJ2-3, with D maybe TRBD1 (5 bases). V lost 8 bases to trimming and J lost 4 bases, with 16 bases between them. Germline V gives CDR1 SGHVS, CDR2 FNYEAQ. The CDR3 runs to 14 residues. The CDR3 DNA reads as TGTGCCAGCTCTCTAGGGGCCGGCGCAGATACGCAGTATTTT. This translates into CASSLGAGADTQYF.

V and J are TRBV5-1 and TRBJ2-3, with 11 positions matching TRBD2. The germline V gene encodes CDR1 SGHRS and CDR2 YFSETQ. V trimming: 0 bases; J trimming: 4 bases; junction bases outside the gene matches: 10. The CDR3 length is 18 residues. CDR3 in amino acids: CASSLVAGGALVADTQYF. The CDR3 DNA reads as TGCGCCAGCAGCTTGGTAGCGGGGGGGGCCCTCGTAGCAGATACGCAGTATTTT.

CDR3 nucleotide sequence: TGTGCCTGGGACCTAGGGGGTTCCTATGGCTACACCTTC. Amino acid sequence: CAWDLGGSYGYTF. The chain couples TRBV30 to TRBJ1-2; weak D call: TRBD1 (6 bases). The CDR3 extends over 13 amino acids. Trimming pared 5 bases from V and 4 bases from J, leaving 14 bases between. Germline loops: CDR1 GTSNPN, CDR2 SVGIG (reference sequence).

In nucleotides, the CDR3 is TGTGCCAGCTCACCGTCCACGGCGAACACCGGGGAGCTGTTTTTT. Its protein product is CASSPSTANTGELFF. The genes are TRBV18 and TRBJ2-2; no reliable D call. The CDR3 contains 15 residues. Trimming removed 3 bases at V and 0 bases at J, with 8 bases between. The V gene's germline CDR1 is KGHSH and CDR2 LQKENI.

V gene TRBV5-6 combines with J gene TRBJ2-2, with 7 bases matching TRBD2. The CDR3 length is 13 residues. Germline V gives CDR1 SGHDT, CDR2 YYEEEE. V trimming: 3 bases; J trimming: 7 bases; junction bases outside the gene matches: 3. CDR3 loop: CASSWGGFGELFF. CDR3 nucleotide sequence: TGTGCCAGCAGCTGGGGGGGATTCGGGGAGCTGTTTTTT.

The chain carries TRBV5-4 and TRBJ2-2, with TRBD2 identical over 13 bases. Trimming at V came to 6 bases and at J to 5 bases, leaving 1 base not matched to a gene. Germline V gene lookup returns CDR1 SGHNT and CDR2 YYREEE (reference sequence). This CDR3 comprises 14 residues. The CDR3 DNA reads TGTGCCAGCACACTAGCGGGAGGGACCGGGGAGCTGTTTTTT. It encodes CASTLAGGTGELFF.

This chain uses TRBV7-8 with TRBJ2-7, with D possibly being TRBD1 (6 bases). Germline lookup yields CDR1 SGHVS and CDR2 FQNEAQ. There are 13 residues in the CDR3. Deletions cut 5 bases from V and 3 bases from J, with 11 bases between. The CDR3 DNA is TGTGCCAGCAGCCATGGACAGTTCTACGAGCAGTACTTC. Protein sequence: CASSHGQFYEQYF. Full variable domain (outside the CDR3, taken from reference TRBV7-8 and TRBJ2-7): GAGVSQSPRYKVAKRGQDVALRCDPISGHVSLFWYQQALGQGPEFLTYFQNEAQLDKSGLPSDRFFAERPEGSVSTLKIQRTQQEDSAVYLCASSHGQFYEQYFGPGTRLTVT.

J is TRBJ2-1 and V is TRBV5-5; D is undetermined. The CDR3 is 14 amino acids. Germline loops: CDR1 SGHKS, CDR2 YYEKEE (reference sequence). Trimming stripped 1 base from V and 8 bases from J, with 13 bases between. The CDR3 coding sequence is TGTGCCAGCAGCTTGTCGCTGGCCTCCCATGAGCAGTTCTTC. Residues: CASSLSLASHEQFF.

V and J are TRBV5-4 and TRBJ2-5; a weak D match, TRBD1 (5 bases). The germline V and J ends were trimmed by 1 base and 3 bases, with 10 bases remaining between them. From germline, CDR1 is SGHNT and CDR2 YYREEE (reference sequence). The CDR3 length is 14 residues. In DNA, the CDR3 is TGTGCCAGCAGCTTGTATCGCAGGGAAGAGACCCAGTACTTC. This gives the protein CASSLYRREETQYF.

The rearrangement links TRBV15 to TRBJ2-7; D gene unclear. Germline lookup yields CDR1 LNHNV and CDR2 YYDKDF (reference sequence). The CDR3 contains 15 residues. The V and J ends lost 1 base and 4 bases respectively, with 14 bases between them. The CDR3 loop is CATSRVSARNYEQYF. CDR3 in DNA: TGTGCCACCAGCAGAGTTTCCGCGCGGAATTACGAGCAGTACTTC.